This T cell receptor (beta chain) was retrieved from a study of blood T cell repertoires in COVID-19. Here immunoSEQ multiplex PCR was the method, and the copy in TCRdb shows in-frame clones only, minus some. The sample shows roughly 240,000 clones, roughly 86% of them seen only once. Between the trimmed V and J ends, which lost 2 bases and 0 bases, there was a span of 2 bases. This CDR3 comprises 13 residues. Germline V lookup: CDR1 MNHNY, CDR2 SVGAGI (reference sequence). The chain employs TRBV6-6 and TRBJ1-3; D is ambiguous. Material: peripheral blood. The receptor comes from an elderly woman with COVID-19, enrolled during active disease. DNA of the CDR3: TGTGCCAGCAGTTACCTCTCTGGAAACACCATATATTTT. Translating it yields CASSYLSGNTIYF.